This TCR beta chain was recovered during a study of response to subunit inactivated influenza vaccine. A single record per CDR3 protein comes from TCRdb applying MiXCR to the RT-PCR reads. Of about 500,000 distinct CDR3 sequences in the sample, approximately 7.2% were seen once. This clonotype was seen a handful of times. V shed 3 bases and J 6 bases; nucleotides not matched to a gene: 4. The CDR3 covers 15 residues. The sample consisted of PBMCs from blood, taken around 25 months after vaccination. This clonotype was sampled from a man aged 45 to 70 who received an inactivated influenza vaccine. The rearrangement uses TRBV12-3 or TRBV12-4 and TRBJ2-2, with 10 bases matching TRBD1. CDR3 DNA sequence: TGTGCCAGCAGTTTCGGACAGGGGGGTCCCGGGGAGCTGTTTTTT. Protein product: CASSFGQGGPGELFF.